This T cell receptor beta chain was sequenced in a study of cytomegalovirus exposure and HLA in healthy donors (TCRdb year 2017). About the full investigation: An earlier analysis of 587 of the donors reported under 300 Gb of sequence data and around 120 million unique TCR beta sequences obtained from around 170 million T cells. Roughly 300 gigabases of sequencing data and 70 million to 95 million unique TCR sequences made up an early release that covered 640 HLA-typed donors. Among the roughly 400 genotyped donors, approximately 77% belonged to the genetic ancestry cluster associated with self-reported Caucasian donors. The study was designed to test whether signatures of past pathogen exposure could be identified by cataloging public T cell receptors. The study profiled the T cell repertoires of about 640 subjects by immunosequencing and related them to cytomegalovirus serostatus. A separate validation cohort of over 95 different subjects was used in addition to the roughly 620-subject first cohort. To predict cytomegalovirus infection status, the study brought together high-throughput TCR immunosequencing, statistical association of individual TCRs with disease status, and machine learning. To study patterns of TCR occurrence, a later analysis re-analyzed previously published TCR beta repertoires from 666 donors and added high-resolution HLA genotyping. In the later analysis, no new phenotypic data were used to find candidate immune exposures; instead, reliance was placed on TCR beta sequences and their occurrence across donors. An earlier analysis of a few hundred of the donors applied high-throughput TCR beta sequencing to assess whether each TCR beta V gene segment acted as functional or pseudogenic. Alongside the repertoire data, information on donor age, sex, ethnicity and CMV serostatus was compiled. A later genetic analysis used genome-wide SNP genotypes for about 65% of the 666 donors, treating that subset as a discovery cohort. Every repertoire in the discovery cohort had been generated on one and the same sequencing platform. HLA typing included class I and class II loci at four-digit resolution. Typing coverage differed by locus: A, B, C, DRB1 and DQB1 were typed in roughly 620-640 donors, DQA1 in roughly 500, DPA1 in approximately 600, and DPB1 in just under 490. Four to six DR-DQ haplotypes were handled as single units for association and clustering because linkage in the cohort was strong. Among 300 to 450 genotyped donors of the cohort, an average of 235,054 unique TCR beta nucleotide sequences were sequenced per donor, roughly a sixth of them non-productive.

The cohort was made up of 666 healthy bone marrow donors. At the time of sampling, every cohort member was nominally healthy, though immune exposures that went unrecorded were likely present. The donor was CMV seropositive and was included in the group of 250 to 350 seropositive cohort members. Every donor gave a peripheral blood sample, and the peripheral blood mononuclear cells from that sample were used for TCR beta sequencing. The Qiagen DNeasy Blood Extraction Kit was used to extract genomic DNA from the blood cell samples. The research as a whole found: Compared with the approximately 600-donor mean, donors in an Asian-associated ancestry cluster had fewer N-insertions in productive TCRs, according to a later genetic analysis. A later analysis found that most CMV-associated TCR beta chains appeared HLA-restricted, with HLA associations seemingly driven largely by CMV exposure. Across donors, most TCR sequences were observed very rarely, whereas some public TCRs were present in many individuals. This cohort had only TCR beta chains sequenced, and the lack of alpha or paired-chain data limited which features could be detected. Because the 87-base-pair reads could not distinguish some IMGT-functional V segments, including TRBV6-2 and TRBV6-3, those segments were excluded. The only immune exposure information available for the cohort was CMV serostatus. In vitro tests confirmed that three of the cytomegalovirus-associated TCR beta chains recognize cytomegalovirus antigens. The sequencing pipeline was judged likely to have produced a cluster of highly shared sequence variants as a technical artifact. In a later analysis, several top co-occurrence clusters were reported to appear linked to parvovirus B19, influenza, CMV and Epstein-Barr virus. A later analysis found that TCR association rates varied across HLA loci, with DRB1 alleles showing the most associated TCRs and HLA-C alleles the fewest. Broadly in line with IMGT annotations, most TCR beta V segments showed up in productive rearrangements about 87% or about 30% of the time in an earlier analysis of several hundred of the donors. Linkage disequilibrium might explain the correlated functional status among segregating V segments, but an unknown experimental factor could not be excluded. In the study, around 160 TCR beta chains were listed as associated with cytomegalovirus. Because counts were too low, fewer than 20 rarely observed V segments, including chromosome 9 orphons, were excluded from the earlier analysis of 587 of the donors. In a later analysis, HLA-associated TCR beta chains were found to be more clonally expanded and to have lower generation probabilities than equally common non-associated chains. The authors suggested that the approach could potentially be generalized to other disease states and immunological phenotypes. Sequencing depth was assumed to be roughly uniform across donors in the presence/absence analyses, though that assumption may not hold. A later analysis associated 16,951 TCR beta sequences with specific HLA alleles at a false discovery rate of 0.05. A further reported finding was that TCR beta sequences accurately predicted the HLA-A and HLA-B alleles for most subjects in the first cohort. When HLA alleles, especially DR and DQ, strongly co-occurred, TCR associations were difficult to assign to individual alleles. Because some donors lacked HLA typing at each locus, the association tests relied only on the typed subset. The classifier was reported to diagnose cytomegalovirus status with high specificity and sensitivity in both the original cohort and the validation cohort. A later genetic analysis associated a missense DCLRE1C variant with V-gene and J-gene trimming of TCR beta chains, and an independent cohort replicated the association.

Concerning this clone: No antigen is known for it. Per-base quality was not reported, and no clone a single base away is much larger than it.

Receptor amplification or capture employed the immunoSEQ multiplex PCR assay. For the multiplex PCR, a mixture combining 60 forward primers for TCR Vbeta segments and 13 reverse primers for TCR Jbeta segments was used. The CDR3 region of rearranged TCR beta genes was amplified from genomic DNA by a multiplex PCR assay. On the Illumina HiSeq System, the amplified TCR beta libraries were sequenced as 87-base-pair reads. On the study's bioinformatics: In a later analysis, tens of millions of unique TCR beta chains were counted across the approximately 640 repertoires, and roughly 11 million of these chains were shared by at least two donors. Raw reads were error-corrected and collapsed into unique sequences by a nearest-neighbor algorithm in which closely related sequences were merged to remove PCR and sequencing errors. CDR3 sequences were aligned to IMGT reference sequences to assign V, D and J gene segments. For a sequence to be retained, a match of at least six nucleotides to both a V gene segment and a J gene segment was required. Rearrangements were called productive when the CDR3 lacked stop codons and stayed in frame with V and J; all others were non-productive. Following IMGT convention, CDR3 was defined as the stretch from the second conserved V-encoded cysteine up to the conserved J-encoded phenylalanine. Sequences without an unambiguous match to a single V gene segment were excluded from the earlier analysis of several hundred of the donors. In an earlier analysis of around 590 of the donors, a V segment was called functional when productive rearrangements were above 56.7%, and segregating when the standard deviation between donors exceeded 5%. A statistical classification framework was developed to diagnose cytomegalovirus status using the catalog of TCR beta chain sequences. In a later analysis, V and J genes were assigned by comparing TCR nucleotide sequences against IMGT/GENE-DB human TR gene sequences. In a later analysis, CDR3 sequences and most-parsimonious VDJ recombination scenarios were assigned using the TCRdist pipeline. A later analysis defined each TCR beta chain by its CDR3 amino acid sequence plus V-gene family, and excluded reads lacking a unique V-gene family. A later analysis removed 450 to 600 highly shared, low-generation-probability nucleotide sequences to deal with suspected cross-contamination and a sequencing artifact. For each public chain, a later analysis derived a clonal expansion index from normalized ranks of inferred template counts within each repertoire. Generation probabilities in a later analysis came from a VDJ recombination model fitted to out-of-frame rearrangements, and those results were checked against IGoR. In a later analysis, hypergeometric tests were used to score TCR-TCR, TCR-HLA and TCR-CMV co-occurrence, with a repertoire-size bias correction applied to TCR pairs. In a later analysis, false discovery rates were estimated by permuting HLA or CMV assignments 20 times. In a later analysis, co-occurring TCRs were grouped with DBSCAN, and TCRdist sequence similarity was added when clustering was performed within HLA-allele-positive subsets. Co-occurrence clustering excluded repertoires with fewer than 30,000 or more than 120,000 public chains, plus five with anomalous nucleotide sharing. TCRdb obtained this table from immuneACCESS and retained in-frame rearrangements with V and J assigned. These tables miss some clones; where compared with another copy, unresolved V genes account for less than half of the shortfall, and the remainder is unexplained. For V, J and clone size, that table is used; D and trimming come from the DNA. Here the sample has under 200,000 clones; roughly three quarters occur a single time. 0.35% to 0.5% of the sample rests with the top ten.

The germline V end is reduced by 7 bases and the J end by 6 bases; junction bases left unmatched: 13. The CDR3 starts with the cysteine, ends with the phenylalanine, and has 15 residues. Kept here is only the CDR3 DNA, which spans 45 bases and is read in frame from base 1. The CDR1 and CDR2 encoded by the germline V gene are SQVTM and ANQGSEA. The V gene is TRBV29-1 and the J gene is TRBJ2-1; 9 central bases correspond to TRBD2. This clonotype was obtained from a male donor in good health and CMV-seropositive. The sequenced sample consisted of PBMCs. The DNA sequence follows: TGCAGCGCCGGGCGGGGGGGGGCCATAGGCAATGAGCAGTTCTTC. It is translated as CSAGRGGAIGNEQFF.